This T cell receptor (beta chain) was sequenced in a study of cytomegalovirus exposure and HLA in healthy donors. Study-level results: Testing in vitro showed a few CMV-associated chains specific for CMV antigens. The listing of roughly 160 TCR beta chains classed them as cytomegalovirus-associated. With later analysis, a missense DCLRE1C variant became linked to TCR beta V- and J-gene trimming.

Notes on this clone: Its specificity is not known.

The CDR3 loop spans 15 amino acids. V was pared by 7 bases and J by 5 bases, with 20 bases between. Germline V CDR1 and CDR2: LNHDA, SQIVND (reference sequence). PCR used 60 Vbeta primers and 13 Jbeta primers. Profiled with immunoSEQ multiplex PCR; TCRdb holds only in-frame clones, not every one. The sample holds under 150,000 clones, around 74% seen once. The sequence came from a woman under 30 in good health and CMV-seronegative. The V gene is TRBV19, the J gene TRBJ1-1; D might be TRBD1 (6 bases). The material sequenced was PBMCs. The CDR3, as DNA: TGTGCCAGTATTACCGTGGCCCAGGGGCGGACTGAAGCTTTCTTT. The encoded protein is CASITVAQGRTEAFF.